This entry is about one T cell receptor (beta chain). The sample belongs to a study of Ad26.COV2.S vaccination and SARS-CoV-2 variants. The treatment: some 20 received Ad26.COV2.S at low or high dose, single or two shots; roughly five received placebo; per-sample allocation not given. Sampling was performed 63 days after the first vaccine or placebo injection. Based in Boston, the donor was an adult of 18-55 years. Measured with immunoSEQ multiplex PCR; TCRdb has only the in-frame clones, and not every one. The repertoire has roughly 350,000 clones, about 88% of them found once; the top ten carry around 6.4%. The CDR3 loop spans 12 amino acids. Trimming left V 3 bases short and J 8 bases short, with 10 bases between. Germline CDR1 and CDR2: LNHDA and SQIVND (reference sequence).

The sequencing used peripheral blood, collected in a trial of Ad26.COV2.S vaccine versus placebo. The TCR originated in a person aged 18-60 years who received the Ad26.COV2.S COVID-19 vaccine or a placebo. The chain couples TRBV19 to TRBJ1-2, with D possibly TRBD1 on 6 matching bases. CDR3 protein: CASSIGGGGYTF. CDR3 sequence (DNA): TGTGCCAGTAGTATTGGGGGCGGCGGCTACACCTTC.